The clone carrying this TCR beta chain has only a few counts. What it binds is not known. Before thyroid surgery, none of the patients had received any treatment. The sample belongs to a study of metastatic and nonmetastatic thyroid tumors. Study-wide context: Across peripheral blood and tumor or nodule tissue samples taken from malignant and benign thyroid patients, the repertoires were compared with one another.

The germline CDR1 and CDR2 sequences are SGHTA and FQGNSA. V gave up 4 bases and J gave up 4 bases, with 5 bases separating them. This CDR3 is built from 13 residues. As handled by the study authors: Variation in CDR3 across clinicopathological groups served as the basis for constructing a distant-metastasis classifier in papillary thyroid cancer. Using MiXCR, TCRdb reanalyzed the PCR reads. The V and J calls were determined by TCRdb, not by the authors. Of just over 15,000 clones listed, over 3.5% are singletons. Study-level findings and limits: As reported, TCR beta diversity in blood and tumor was significantly higher in malignant thyroid tumors than in benign nodules.

The sequence was obtained from a female donor with papillary thyroid cancer or a benign thyroid nodule (not recorded which). Some clones in this sample may be carry-over from other donors' samples. The sample taken for sequencing was tumor tissue. The chain recombines TRBV7-2 with TRBJ2-6; the D is unclear. CDR3: CASSSRGANVLTF. CDR3 nucleotide sequence: TGTGCCAGCAGCTCCCGCGGGGCCAACGTCCTGACTTTC.